This is a list of T cell receptor beta chains from one sample in a study of OX40 agonist ivuxolimab in advanced cancers. The method was immunoSEQ multiplex PCR; TCRdb's version includes in-frame clones alone and lacks a portion of them. The sample lists around 65,000 clones, approximately 90% seen once, with approximately 20% in the top ten. This specimen was CD4+ or CD8+ T cells sorted from blood, taken in a trial of the OX40 agonist ivuxolimab. These receptors all come from an adult with an advanced solid tumor such as melanoma, head and neck, liver or kidney cancer. The CDR3 runs from the conserved cysteine through the conserved F or W. A D gene is named only where the DNA matches it firmly. The size entry is marked missing in some rows and otherwise reads once, few, many or a size class.

>.|TRBJ2-7|.|TRBV4-1
CASSSPEMREQYF
TGCGCCAGCAGCTCTCCGGAAATGAGGGAGCAGTACTTC
>.|TRBJ2-5|.|TRBV9
CASSVTGGETQYF
TGTGCCAGCAGCGTTACCGGGGGCGAGACCCAGTACTTC
>.|TRBJ1-2|.|TRBV7-3
CASSPEQGPSLGYTF
TGTGCCAGCAGCCCGGAACAGGGACCCTCCCTTGGCTACACCTTC
>.|TRBJ2-7|.|TRBV4-3
CASSQDLLTYEQYF
TGCGCCAGCAGCCAAGACCTTCTCACCTACGAGCAGTACTTC
>.|TRBJ2-6|TRBD1|TRBV11-1
CASRGTDSGANVLTF
TGTGCCAGCAGGGGGACAGACTCTGGGGCCAACGTCCTGACTTTC
>.|TRBJ2-3|.|TRBV15
CATSRDESDTQYF
TGTGCCACCAGCAGAGATGAGAGTGATACGCAGTATTTT
>few|TRBJ2-7|TRBD1|TRBV5-5
CASTGGDRGHEQYF
TGTGCCAGCACCGGAGGGGACAGGGGGCACGAGCAGTACTTC
>.|TRBJ1-1|TRBD1|TRBV5-6
CASSFQGEVTEAFF
TGTGCCAGCAGCTTCCAGGGGGAGGTAACTGAAGCTTTCTTT
>.|TRBJ2-3|.|TRBV12-5
CASVSVGTDTQYF
TGTGCTAGTGTATCGGTGGGCACAGATACGCAGTATTTT
>.|TRBJ2-1|.|TRBV27
CASSLSKTYNEQFF
TGTGCCAGCAGTTTATCCAAGACCTACAATGAGCAGTTCTTC
>.|TRBJ2-7|TRBD2|TRBV4-3
CASSQELPSGSSYEQYF
TGCGCCAGCAGCCAAGAACTTCCTAGCGGTAGCTCCTACGAGCAGTACTTC
>.|TRBJ2-3|.|TRBV11-2
CASSFRRTKDTQYF
TGTGCCAGCAGCTTCCGCAGGACGAAGGATACGCAGTATTTT
>.|TRBJ1-5|.|TRBV7-9
CASSLGLGDQPQHF
TGTGCCAGCAGCTTAGGGCTGGGCGATCAGCCCCAGCATTTT
>few|TRBJ1-2|TRBD1|TRBV7-9
CASSAGQGNYGYTF
TGTGCCAGCAGCGCCGGACAGGGGAACTATGGCTACACCTTC
>.|TRBJ1-4|.|TRBV9
CASSAGEEGEKLFF
TGTGCCAGCAGCGCGGGGGAGGAGGGGGAAAAACTGTTTTTT
>.|TRBJ1-1|.|TRBV29-1
CSVQDGGVTEAFF
TGCAGCGTACAGGACGGGGGGGTCACTGAAGCTTTCTTT